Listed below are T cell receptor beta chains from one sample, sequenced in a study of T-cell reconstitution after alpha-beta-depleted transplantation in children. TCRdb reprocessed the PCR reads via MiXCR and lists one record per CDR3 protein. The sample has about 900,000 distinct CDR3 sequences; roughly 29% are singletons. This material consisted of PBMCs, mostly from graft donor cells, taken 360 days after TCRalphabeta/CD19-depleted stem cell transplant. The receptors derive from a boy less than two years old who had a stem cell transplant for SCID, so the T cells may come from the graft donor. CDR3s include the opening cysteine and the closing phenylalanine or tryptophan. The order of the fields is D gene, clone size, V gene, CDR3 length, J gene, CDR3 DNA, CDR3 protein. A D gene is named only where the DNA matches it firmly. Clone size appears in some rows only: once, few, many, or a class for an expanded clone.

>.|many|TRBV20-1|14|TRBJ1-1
TGCAGTGCTAGATTGGGCGGGTTCCGGACTGAAGCTTTCTTT
CSARLGGFRTEAFF
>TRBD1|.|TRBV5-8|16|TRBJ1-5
TGTGCCAGCAGCCCGGGACAGGGGGAGAGCAATCAGCCCCAGCATTTT
CASSPGQGESNQPQHF
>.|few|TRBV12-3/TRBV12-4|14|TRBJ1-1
TGTGCCAGCAGTTTCCAGGGCGGGGGCACTGAAGCTTTCTTT
CASSFQGGGTEAFF
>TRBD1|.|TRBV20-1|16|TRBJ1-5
TGCAGTGCTATGGCAGGGGGGAGGTATAGCAATCAGCCCCAGCATTTT
CSAMAGGRYSNQPQHF
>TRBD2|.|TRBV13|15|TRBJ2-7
TGTGCCAGCAGCCGCCCCTCTTTAGCGGGATACGAGCAGTACTTC
CASSRPSLAGYEQYF
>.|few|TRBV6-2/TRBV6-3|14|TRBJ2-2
TGTGCCACCAAGCATTCCCAGAACACCGGGGAGCTGTTTTTT
CATKHSQNTGELFF
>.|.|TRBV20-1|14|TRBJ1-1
TGCAGTGCCGCGTTTCAGGTTTCGGGCACTGAAGCTTTCTTT
CSAAFQVSGTEAFF
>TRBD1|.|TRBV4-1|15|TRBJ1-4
TGCGCCAGCAGCCAAGGACAGGGGATTAATGAAAAACTGTTTTTT
CASSQGQGINEKLFF
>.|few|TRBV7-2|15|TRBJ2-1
TGTGCCAGCAGCTTTCTCCCCGGTGGCTACAATGAGCAGTTCTTC
CASSFLPGGYNEQFF
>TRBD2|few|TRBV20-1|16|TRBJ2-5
TGCAGTGCTAGAAACAGGAGCGGGGGGGCCGTAGAGACCCAGTACTTC
CSARNRSGGAVETQYF
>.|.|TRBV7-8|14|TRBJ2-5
TGTGCCAGCAGCATAACAGGACACCAAGAGACCCAGTACTTC
CASSITGHQETQYF
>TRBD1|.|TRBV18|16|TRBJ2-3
TGTGCCAGCTCGTTCACCCGGACAGGGGCCCCGGATACGCAGTATTTT
CASSFTRTGAPDTQYF
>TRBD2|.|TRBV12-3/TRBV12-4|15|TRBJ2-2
TGTGCCAGCAGCAAGCGGGGATCGAACACCGGGGAGCTGTTTTTT
CASSKRGSNTGELFF
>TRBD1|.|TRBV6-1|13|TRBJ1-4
TGTGCCAGCAGCGGGACAGGGAGAGGAAAACTGTTTTTT
CASSGTGRGKLFF
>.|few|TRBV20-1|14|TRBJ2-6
TGCAGTGCTCTACAGGGACCTGGGGCCAACGTCCTGACTTTC
CSALQGPGANVLTF
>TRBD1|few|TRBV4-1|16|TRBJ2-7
TGCGCCAGCAGCCAAACCTCACTCTGGGACAGGGACGAGCAGTACTTC
CASSQTSLWDRDEQYF
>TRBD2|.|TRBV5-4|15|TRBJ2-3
TGTGCCAGCAGCTTCTCAGCGGGGGGCACAGATACGCAGTATTTT
CASSFSAGGTDTQYF
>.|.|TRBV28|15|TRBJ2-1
TGTGCCAGCAGTTTTTGGACAGCCACCTACAATGAGCAGTTCTTC
CASSFWTATYNEQFF
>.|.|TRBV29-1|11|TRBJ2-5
TGCAGCGTCGGTGGTCGGGAGACCCAGTACTTC
CSVGGRETQYF
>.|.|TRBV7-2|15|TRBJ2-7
TGTGCCAGCAGCTTAGTGGGGCCAGGGATCGACGAGCAGTACTTC
CASSLVGPGIDEQYF
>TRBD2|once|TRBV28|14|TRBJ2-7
TGTGCCAGCAGACCCTCTGGGAGGGTCCACGAGCAGTACTTC
CASRPSGRVHEQYF
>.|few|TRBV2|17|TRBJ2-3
TGTGCCAGCAGTGAAACCACAGTTAGCCCGGGAGAGGATACGCAGTATTTT
CASSETTVSPGEDTQYF
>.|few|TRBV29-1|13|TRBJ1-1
TGCAGCGTCATGGGACGGATGAACACTGAAGCTTTCTTT
CSVMGRMNTEAFF
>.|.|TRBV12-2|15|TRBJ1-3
TGTGCAAGTCGCTTAAAGGAGAGCTCTGGAAACACCATATATTTT
CASRLKESSGNTIYF
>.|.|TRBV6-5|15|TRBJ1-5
TGTGCCAGCAGTTACCCCCGGGACGGTGATCAGCCCCAGCATTTT
CASSYPRDGDQPQHF
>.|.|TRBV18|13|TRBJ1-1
TGTGCCAGCTCTACGGTTATGAACACTGAAGCTTTCTTT
CASSTVMNTEAFF
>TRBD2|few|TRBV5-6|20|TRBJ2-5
TGTGCCAGCAGCTCCTCCTATAAACTAGCGGGGGGCCAGTACCAAGAGACCCAGTACTTC
CASSSSYKLAGGQYQETQYF
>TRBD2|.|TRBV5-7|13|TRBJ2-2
TGTGCCAGCAGCCCCGGACTAGCAAAGGAGCTGTTTTTT
CASSPGLAKELFF
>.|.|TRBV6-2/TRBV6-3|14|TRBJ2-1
TGTGCCAGCAGTTACTCTAGGGCGTTCATCGGGCAGTTCTTC
CASSYSRAFIGQFF
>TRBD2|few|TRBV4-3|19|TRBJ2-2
TGCGCCAGCAGCCAAGACCCCTATAGCGGGGGGCCTAACACCGGGGAGCTGTTTTTT
CASSQDPYSGGPNTGELFF
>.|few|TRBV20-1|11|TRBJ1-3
TGCAGTGCTAGAATGAGGGACACCATATATTTT
CSARMRDTIYF
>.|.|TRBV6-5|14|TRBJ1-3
TGTGCCAGCAGTTCAGGGGTGTTCGGAAACACCATATATTTT
CASSSGVFGNTIYF
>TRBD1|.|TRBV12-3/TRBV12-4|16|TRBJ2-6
TGTGCCAGCAGTTTGCGACAGGGCGCGCGGGCCAACGTCCTGACTTTC
CASSLRQGARANVLTF
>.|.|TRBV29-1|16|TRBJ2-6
TGCAGCGTCGCTATAGGTCAATCCTCTGGGGCCAACGTCCTGACTTTC
CSVAIGQSSGANVLTF
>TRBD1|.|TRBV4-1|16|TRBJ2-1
TGCGCCAGCAGCCCGTCTCCGGACAGGGCTTACAATGAGCAGTTCTTC
CASSPSPDRAYNEQFF
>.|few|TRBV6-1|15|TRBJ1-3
TGTGCCAGCAGGCCTAACCTGAGCTCTGGAAACACCATATATTTT
CASRPNLSSGNTIYF
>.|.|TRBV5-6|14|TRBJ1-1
TGTGCCAGCAGCTTGGGACGGTTGGACACTGAAGCTTTCTTT
CASSLGRLDTEAFF
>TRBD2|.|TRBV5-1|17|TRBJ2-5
TGCGCCAGCAGCTTGCTCATGCCGGGACTAGCGCAAGAGACCCAGTACTTC
CASSLLMPGLAQETQYF
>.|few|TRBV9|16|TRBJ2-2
TGTGCCAGCAGCGTAGGGTCCCCAGGTTCGACCGGGGAGCTGTTTTTT
CASSVGSPGSTGELFF
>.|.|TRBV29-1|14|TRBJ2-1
TGCAGCGCCTCCGGGACAAGCTCCTACAATGAGCAGTTCTTC
CSASGTSSYNEQFF
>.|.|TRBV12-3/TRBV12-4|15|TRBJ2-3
TGTGCCAGCAGGTCTACAGGGATGGGCTCAGATACGCAGTATTTT
CASRSTGMGSDTQYF
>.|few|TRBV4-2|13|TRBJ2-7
TGTGCCAGCAGCCAGAGGGCCGTGAGTGAGCAGTACTTC
CASSQRAVSEQYF
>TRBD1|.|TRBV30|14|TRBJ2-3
TGTGCCTGGAGTGCCGGACAGGTGGGGGATACGCAGTATTTT
CAWSAGQVGDTQYF
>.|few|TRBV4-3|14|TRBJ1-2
TGCGCCAGCAGCCAGGAACAGAGGAACTATGGCTACACCTTC
CASSQEQRNYGYTF
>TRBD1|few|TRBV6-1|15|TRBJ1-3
TGTGCCAGCAGTGAAGCGGACAGGACTGGAAACACCATATATTTT
CASSEADRTGNTIYF
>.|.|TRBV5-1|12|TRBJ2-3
TGCGCCAGCAGCCAGACTATAGGGACGCAGTATTTT
CASSQTIGTQYF
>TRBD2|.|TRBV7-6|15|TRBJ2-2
TGTGCCAGCACCCGGTTCGGGGGGGACACCGGGGAGCTGTTTTTT
CASTRFGGDTGELFF
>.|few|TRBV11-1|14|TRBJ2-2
TGTGCCAGCAGCTTGTTGGCATCCACCGGGGAGCTGTTTTTT
CASSLLASTGELFF
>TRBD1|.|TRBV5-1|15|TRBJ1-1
TGCGCCAGCAGCGGCCCGGCCGGACAGGGGGATGAAGCTTTCTTT
CASSGPAGQGDEAFF
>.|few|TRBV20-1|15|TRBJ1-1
TGCAGTGCTAGTTACGGCAGCCGAGCGAACACTGAAGCTTTCTTT
CSASYGSRANTEAFF
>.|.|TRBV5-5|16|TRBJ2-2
TGTGCCAGCAGCGGAACAGCAGGGAGGAACACCGGGGAGCTGTTTTTT
CASSGTAGRNTGELFF
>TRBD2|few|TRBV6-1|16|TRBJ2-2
TGTGCCAGCGCCCCATGGGCGGGGGGGCCTTCCGGGGAGCTGTTTTTT
CASAPWAGGPSGELFF
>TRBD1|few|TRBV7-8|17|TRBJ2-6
TGTGCCTACAACAAAGGGACAGGGATCTCTGGGGCCAACGTCCTGACTTTC
CAYNKGTGISGANVLTF
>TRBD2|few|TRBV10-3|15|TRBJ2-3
TGTGCCATCAGTAAAAGTAGCGGGGGGGCAGATACGCAGTATTTT
CAISKSSGGADTQYF
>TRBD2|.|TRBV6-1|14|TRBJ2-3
TGTGCCAGCAGCCGGTGGGGGGGGGCAGATACGCAGTATTTT
CASSRWGGADTQYF
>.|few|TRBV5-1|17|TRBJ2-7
TGCGCCAGCAGCCCAGGAGGTCCTCGGGACACCTCCTACGAGCAGTACTTC
CASSPGGPRDTSYEQYF
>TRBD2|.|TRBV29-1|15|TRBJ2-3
TGCAGCGCCCTGACTAGCGGGAGAGTCACAGATACGCAGTATTTT
CSALTSGRVTDTQYF
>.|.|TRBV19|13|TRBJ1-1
TGTGCCAGTAGTACCCCTCAAGGAACTGAAGCTTTCTTT
CASSTPQGTEAFF
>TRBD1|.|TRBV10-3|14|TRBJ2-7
TGTGCCATCAGTGAGGTTCCAGGGGGCGACGAGCAGTACTTC
CAISEVPGGDEQYF
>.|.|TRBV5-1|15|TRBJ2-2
TGCGCCAGCAGCTTGGCCGTGGGGACCACCGGGGAGCTGTTTTTT
CASSLAVGTTGELFF